This is a list of T cell receptor beta chains from one sample in a study of blood T cell repertoires in COVID-19. Assay used: immunoSEQ multiplex PCR; TCRdb lists only in-frame clones, some missing. The repertoire holds under 60,000 clones, around four fifths seen once, with approximately 5% in the top ten. The sequencing input was peripheral blood. The receptors derive from a human donor in a cohort sampled during active COVID-19. The CDR3 runs from the conserved cysteine through the conserved F or W. The D gene is left open where the match is weak. Clone size is given for some rows only: seen once, a few or many times, or a class if the clone is expanded.

>TRBV18|TRBJ1-2|NA|NA
CASSPARAGHYGYTF
TGTGCCAGCTCACCGGCACGGGCAGGGCACTATGGCTACACCTTC
>TRBV30|TRBJ1-3|NA|NA
CAWRGTGPSGNTIYF
TGTGCCTGGAGAGGAACAGGCCCCTCTGGAAACACCATATATTTT
>TRBV11-2|TRBJ2-2|few|NA
CASSTTNTGELFF
TGTGCCAGCAGCACTACAAACACCGGGGAGCTGTTTTTT
>TRBV3-1/TRBV3-2|TRBJ1-3|NA|NA
CASSHQSRGGPGNTIYF
TGTGCCAGCAGCCACCAGTCACGAGGGGGACCTGGAAACACCATATATTTT
>TRBV5-8|TRBJ1-1|NA|TRBD1
CASSRQGSPEAFF
TGTGCCAGCAGCCGACAGGGGTCCCCTGAAGCTTTCTTT
>TRBV2|TRBJ2-1|NA|NA
CASSLRNEQFF
TGTGCCAGCAGCCTTAGAAATGAGCAGTTCTTC
>TRBV18|TRBJ2-7|NA|NA
CASSPAEGGSYEQYF
TGTGCCAGCTCACCGGCGGAAGGGGGCTCCTACGAGCAGTACTTC
>TRBV30|TRBJ2-2|NA|NA
CAWSSGGVNTGELFF
TGTGCCTGGAGTAGCGGAGGGGTTAACACCGGGGAGCTGTTTTTT
>TRBV19|TRBJ1-4|NA|TRBD1
CASSPGTALREKLFF
TGTGCCAGTAGTCCCGGGACAGCACTTCGCGAAAAACTGTTTTTT
>TRBV7-2|TRBJ1-1|NA|NA
CASSLAEKNTEAFF
TGTGCCAGCAGCTTAGCAGAGAAGAACACTGAAGCTTTCTTT
>TRBV5-1|TRBJ1-2|NA|NA
CASSLQENYGYTF
TGCGCCAGCAGCTTACAGGAGAACTATGGCTACACCTTC
>TRBV4-3|TRBJ1-2|NA|NA
CASSQDVMSGYTF
TGCGCCAGCAGCCAAGATGTAATGAGTGGCTACACCTTC
>TRBV10-3|TRBJ2-3|NA|NA
CAISARALTDTQYF
TGTGCCATCAGTGCCAGGGCTCTCACAGATACGCAGTATTTT
>TRBV6-1|TRBJ1-2|NA|TRBD1
CASSDRTGAGYGYTF
TGTGCCAGCAGTGACCGGACAGGGGCGGGCTATGGCTACACCTTC
>TRBV11-3|TRBJ2-7|once|TRBD1
CASSLGQGGYEQYF
TGTGCCAGCAGCCTAGGACAGGGAGGCTACGAGCAGTACTTC
>TRBV5-4|TRBJ1-5|few|NA
CASSLGQGQGPQHF
TGTGCCAGCAGCTTGGGCCAGGGGCAAGGCCCCCAGCATTTT
>TRBV19|TRBJ2-2|medium-sized|TRBD1
CASTQRAGTGDTGELFF
TGTGCCAGTACCCAGAGAGCCGGGACAGGGGACACCGGGGAGCTGTTTTTT
>TRBV6-2/TRBV6-3|TRBJ2-7|NA|TRBD1
CASSLQGAPPYEQYF
TGTGCCAGCAGCCTACAGGGGGCCCCCCCCTATGAGCAGTACTTC
>TRBV11-3|TRBJ1-1|once|NA
CASSLARGSEAFF
TGTGCCAGCAGCTTAGCTCGGGGTTCGGAAGCTTTCTTT
>TRBV7-8|TRBJ1-6|NA|NA
CASSSGVNSPLHF
TGTGCCAGCAGCTCGGGGGTAAATTCACCCCTCCACTTT
>TRBV4-2|TRBJ2-7|NA|TRBD1
CASRPKTGGRDEQYF
TGTGCCAGCAGACCGAAGACAGGGGGCAGGGACGAGCAGTACTTC
>TRBV19|TRBJ2-2|NA|TRBD1
CASSTGQGTGELFF
TGTGCCAGTAGTACAGGACAGGGCACCGGGGAGCTGTTTTTT
>TRBV7-2|TRBJ2-3|NA|NA
CASSLRSASGTDTQYF
TGTGCCAGCAGCTTAAGGTCGGCTAGCGGCACAGATACGCAGTATTTT
>TRBV5-1|TRBJ2-7|NA|TRBD1
CASSLGQGAYEQYF
TGCGCCAGCAGCCTAGGACAGGGGGCTTACGAGCAGTACTTC
>TRBV30|TRBJ1-1|NA|NA
CAWSGYGQSNTEAFF
TGTGCCTGGAGTGGCTACGGACAGTCGAACACTGAAGCTTTCTTT
>TRBV7-9|TRBJ1-1|NA|NA
CASSSSYEAFF
TGTGCCAGCAGCTCGAGCTATGAAGCTTTCTTT
>TRBV6-4|TRBJ2-2|NA|TRBD1
CASRQGADTGELFF
TGTGCCAGCAGACAGGGGGCGGACACCGGGGAGCTGTTTTTT
>TRBV20-1|TRBJ2-2|NA|TRBD2
CSASNSGGPTGELFF
TGCAGTGCTAGTAACAGCGGGGGCCCCACCGGGGAGCTGTTTTTT
>TRBV20-1|TRBJ2-1|NA|NA
CSARDRSEQFF
TGCAGTGCTAGGGATCGGAGTGAGCAGTTCTTC
>TRBV5-1|TRBJ2-1|NA|TRBD2
CASSPGLVSENEQFF
TGCGCCAGCAGCCCGGGACTAGTATCGGAAAATGAGCAGTTCTTC
>TRBV5-1|TRBJ1-2|NA|NA
CASSLVQGLRDGYTF
TGCGCCAGCAGCTTGGTACAGGGTCTCAGGGATGGCTACACCTTC
>TRBV5-4|TRBJ2-3|NA|TRBD1
CASSLGTGGDTQYF
TGTGCCAGCAGCTTAGGGACAGGGGGGGATACGCAGTATTTT
>TRBV6-5|TRBJ1-5|NA|NA
CASSYSNSGNQPQHF
TGTGCCAGCAGTTACTCGAATAGTGGTAATCAGCCCCAGCATTTT
>TRBV6-5|TRBJ2-7|NA|NA
CASSYPGTYEQYF
TGTGCCAGCAGTTACCCCGGGACCTACGAGCAGTACTTC
>TRBV9|TRBJ1-1|NA|NA
CASSPAPTGNTEAFF
TGTGCCAGCAGCCCAGCCCCGACTGGGAACACTGAAGCTTTCTTT
>TRBV11-3|TRBJ2-1|NA|NA
CASSLGGFNEQFF
TGTGCCAGCAGCTTAGGGGGCTTCAATGAGCAGTTCTTC
>TRBV10-2|TRBJ1-3|NA|NA
CASIPPGSGNTIYF
TGCGCCAGCATCCCTCCGGGATCTGGAAACACCATATATTTT
>TRBV2|TRBJ2-1|NA|TRBD2
CASLRTSGGERFF
TGTGCCAGCCTCAGGACTAGCGGGGGGGAAAGGTTCTTC
>TRBV6-2/TRBV6-3|TRBJ2-1|once|TRBD1
CASSWGQLGQFF
TGTGCCAGCAGTTGGGGACAGCTCGGGCAGTTCTTC
>TRBV5-1|TRBJ1-1|NA|NA
CASSLAGFTEAFF
TGCGCCAGCAGCTTGGCGGGGTTCACTGAAGCTTTCTTT
>TRBV5-1|TRBJ1-2|NA|TRBD1
CASSPDRGYGYTF
TGCGCCAGCAGCCCGGACAGGGGGTATGGCTACACCTTC
>TRBV4-3|TRBJ1-1|NA|NA
CASSERITNTEAFF
TGCGCCAGCAGCGAACGTATCACTAACACTGAAGCTTTCTTT
>TRBV6-1|TRBJ2-5|NA|NA
CASSEMRRETQYF
TGTGCCAGCAGTGAAATGAGGAGGGAGACCCAGTACTTC
>TRBV9|TRBJ2-2|NA|TRBD1
CASRPQGAGGELFF
TGTGCCAGCAGACCACAGGGGGCAGGCGGGGAGCTGTTTTTT
>TRBV6-5|TRBJ1-4|NA|TRBD1
CASSSGQGKSEKLFF
TGTGCCAGCAGCTCGGGACAGGGAAAAAGTGAAAAACTGTTTTTT
>TRBV5-4|TRBJ2-7|NA|NA
CASSFEFYEQYF
TGTGCCAGCAGCTTCGAGTTCTACGAGCAGTACTTC
>TRBV7-9|TRBJ1-3|NA|NA
CASSLAQQLSGNTIYF
TGTGCCAGCAGCTTAGCCCAACAGCTCTCTGGAAACACCATATATTTT
>TRBV4-1|TRBJ1-4|NA|NA
CASSPLLFIGQGGEKLFF
TGCGCCAGCAGCCCTCTCTTGTTCATAGGTCAGGGCGGTGAAAAACTGTTTTTT